Following are 5 T cell receptor beta chains from one sample sequenced in a study of CD8 T cells in Susac syndrome. Random hexamers primed reverse transcription of roughly 0.45 to 1 ug RNA. TCRdb redid the calling of the immunoSEQ multiplex PCR reads with MiXCR, one entry per CDR3 protein. Among some 120,000 distinct CDR3 sequences listed, roughly 91% were seen once. The source material was CD4+ T cells from PBMCs. The receptors derive from a human donor in good health.

The rearrangement links TRBV10-3 to TRBJ2-3, with 7 positions matching TRBD1. V lost 9 bases to trimming and J lost 5 bases; unmatched junction nucleotides: 2. Germline CDR1 is ENHRY and CDR2 is SYGVKD. This CDR3 is built from 11 residues. The CDR3 sequence: CAIGTEDTQYF. CDR3 in DNA: TGTGCCATTGGGACAGAAGATACGCAGTATTTT.

The rearrangement links TRBV7-3 to TRBJ2-2; 7 bases line up with TRBD2. CDR3 length: 15 residues. CDR1 is SGHTA and CDR2 is FQGTGA in the germline V gene. V dropped 5 bases and J dropped 5; count of bases not matched to a gene: 8. The CDR3 bases are TGTGCCAGCAGCCCAGAGACTAGCAGAACCGGGGAGCTGTTTTTT. Protein product: CASSPETSRTGELFF.

The rearrangement uses TRBV12-3 or TRBV12-4 and TRBJ2-1; D is unresolved. The V end was cut by 8 bases, the J end by 6 bases, with 5 bases between. The CDR3 has 10 residues. The CDR3 DNA is TGTGCCAGCTGGGGCAATGAGCAGTTCTTC. This codes for CASWGNEQFF.

The rearrangement links TRBV3-1 to TRBJ2-6, with a weak D call TRBD2 (5 bases). With 4 bases removed from V and 0 bases from J, the gap between germline ends came to 7 bases. CDR1 is LGHDT, CDR2 YNNKEL, per germline (reference sequence). The length of the CDR3 is 15 residues. The CDR3 DNA reads TGTGCCAGCAGCCGGAGGAACTCTGGGGCCAACGTCCTGACTTTC. It specifies CASSRRNSGANVLTF.

The CDR3 nucleotides read TGTGCCAGCAGCTTTTCTAGCGGAAGGAGCGAGCAGTACTTC. Protein: CASSFSSGRSEQYF. The chain recombines TRBV7-2 with TRBJ2-7, with 7 bases matching TRBD2. Germline V lookup: CDR1 SGHTA, CDR2 FQGNSA. After removal of 3 bases from V and 6 bases from J, the junction contained 8 bases not matched to a gene. This CDR3 is built from 14 residues.